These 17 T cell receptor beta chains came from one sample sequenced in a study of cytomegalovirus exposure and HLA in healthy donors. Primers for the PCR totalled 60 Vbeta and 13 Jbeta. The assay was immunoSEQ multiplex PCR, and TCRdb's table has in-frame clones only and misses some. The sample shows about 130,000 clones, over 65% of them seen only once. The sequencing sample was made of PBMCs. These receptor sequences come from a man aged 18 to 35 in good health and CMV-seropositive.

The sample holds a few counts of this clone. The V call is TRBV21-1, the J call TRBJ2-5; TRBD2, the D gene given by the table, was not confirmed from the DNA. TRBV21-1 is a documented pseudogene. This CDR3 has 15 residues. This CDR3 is CASNWTSGGWETQYF. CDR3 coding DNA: TGTGCCAGCAATTGGACTAGCGGGGGGTGGGAGACCCAGTACTTC.

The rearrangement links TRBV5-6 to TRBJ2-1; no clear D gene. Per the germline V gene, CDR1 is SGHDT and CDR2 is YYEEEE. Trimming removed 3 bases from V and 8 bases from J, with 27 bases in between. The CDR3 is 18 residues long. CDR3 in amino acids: CASSSSTDPATLVHEQFF. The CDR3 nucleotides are TGTGCCAGCAGCTCCTCAACCGACCCAGCGACGCTCGTCCATGAGCAGTTCTTC.

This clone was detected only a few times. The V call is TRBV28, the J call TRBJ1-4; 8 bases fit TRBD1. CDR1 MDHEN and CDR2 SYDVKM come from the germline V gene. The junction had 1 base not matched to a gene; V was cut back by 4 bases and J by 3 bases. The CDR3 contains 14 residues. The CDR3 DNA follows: TGTGCCAGCAGTTGGACAGGGCCTAATGAAAAACTGTTTTTT. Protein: CASSWTGPNEKLFF.

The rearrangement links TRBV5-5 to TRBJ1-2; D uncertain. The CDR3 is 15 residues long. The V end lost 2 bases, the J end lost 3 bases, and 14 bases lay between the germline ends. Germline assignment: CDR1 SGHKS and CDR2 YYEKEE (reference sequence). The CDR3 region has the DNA TGTGCCAGCAGCTTTTCGATAGGAGCCGACTATGGCTACACCTTC. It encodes CASSFSIGADYGYTF.

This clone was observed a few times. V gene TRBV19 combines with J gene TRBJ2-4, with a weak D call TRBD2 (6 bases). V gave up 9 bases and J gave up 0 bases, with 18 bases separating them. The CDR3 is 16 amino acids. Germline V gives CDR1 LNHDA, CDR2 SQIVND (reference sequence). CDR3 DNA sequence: TGTGCCAGCCAAACCGGGACTGCCCTAGCCAAAAACATTCAGTACTTC. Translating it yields CASQTGTALAKNIQYF.

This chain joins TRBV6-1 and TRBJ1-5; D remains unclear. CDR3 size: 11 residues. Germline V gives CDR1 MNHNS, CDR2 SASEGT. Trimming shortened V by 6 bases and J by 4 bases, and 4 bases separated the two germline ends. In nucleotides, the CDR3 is TGTGCCAGCAGCGGGAATCAGCCCCAGCATTTT. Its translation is CASSGNQPQHF.

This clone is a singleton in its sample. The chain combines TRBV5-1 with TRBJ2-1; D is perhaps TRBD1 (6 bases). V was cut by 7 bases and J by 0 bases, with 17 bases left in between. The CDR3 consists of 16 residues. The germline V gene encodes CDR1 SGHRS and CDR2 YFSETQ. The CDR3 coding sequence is TGCGCCAGCGGATTTTTCCCAGGGGACTCCTACAATGAGCAGTTCTTC. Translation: CASGFFPGDSYNEQFF.

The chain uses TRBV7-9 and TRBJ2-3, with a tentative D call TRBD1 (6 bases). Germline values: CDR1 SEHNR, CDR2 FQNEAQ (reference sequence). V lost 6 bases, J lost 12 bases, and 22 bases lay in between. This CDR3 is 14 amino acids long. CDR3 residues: CASSPSLNRVGQYF. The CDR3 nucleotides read TGTGCCAGCAGTCCATCCCTGAACAGGGTGGGTCAGTATTTT.

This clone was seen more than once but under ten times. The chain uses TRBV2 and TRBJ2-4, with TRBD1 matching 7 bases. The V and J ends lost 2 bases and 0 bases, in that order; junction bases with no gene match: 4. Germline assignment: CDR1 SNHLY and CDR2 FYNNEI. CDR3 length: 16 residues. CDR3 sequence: CASSERDRGAKNIQYF. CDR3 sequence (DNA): TGTGCCAGCAGTGAAAGGGACAGAGGAGCCAAAAACATTCAGTACTTC.

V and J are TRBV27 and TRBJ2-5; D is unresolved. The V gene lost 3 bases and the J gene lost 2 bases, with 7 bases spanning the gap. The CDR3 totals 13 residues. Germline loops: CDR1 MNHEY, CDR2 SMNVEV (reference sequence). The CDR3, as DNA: TGTGCCAGCAGTTTCCTCCCTCAAGAGACCCAGTACTTC. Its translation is CASSFLPQETQYF.

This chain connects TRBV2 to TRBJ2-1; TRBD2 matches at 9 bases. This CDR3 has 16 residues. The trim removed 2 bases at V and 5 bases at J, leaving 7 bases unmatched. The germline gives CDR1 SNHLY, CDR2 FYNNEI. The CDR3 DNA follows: TGTGCCAGCAGTGAAATCAGCGGGGGGACTGACAATGAGCAGTTCTTC. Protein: CASSEISGGTDNEQFF. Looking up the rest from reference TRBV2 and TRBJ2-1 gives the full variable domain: EPEVTQTPSHQVTQMGQEVILRCVPISNHLYFYWYRQILGQKVEFLVSFYNNEISEKSEIFDDQFSVERPDGSNFTLKIRSTKLEDSAMYFCASSEISGGTDNEQFFGPGTRLTVL.

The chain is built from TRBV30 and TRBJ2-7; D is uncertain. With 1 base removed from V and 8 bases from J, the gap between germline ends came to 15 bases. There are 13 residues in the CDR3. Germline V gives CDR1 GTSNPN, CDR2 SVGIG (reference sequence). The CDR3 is CAWSGSVLKKQYF. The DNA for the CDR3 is TGTGCCTGGAGTGGTTCGGTCCTCAAAAAGCAGTACTTC.

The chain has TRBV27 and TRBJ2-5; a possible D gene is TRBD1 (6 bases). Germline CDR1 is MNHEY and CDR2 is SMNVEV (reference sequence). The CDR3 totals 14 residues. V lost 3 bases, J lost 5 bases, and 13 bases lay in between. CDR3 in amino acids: CASSLAGDMETQYF. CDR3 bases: TGTGCCAGCAGTTTGGCAGGGGATATGGAGACCCAGTACTTC.

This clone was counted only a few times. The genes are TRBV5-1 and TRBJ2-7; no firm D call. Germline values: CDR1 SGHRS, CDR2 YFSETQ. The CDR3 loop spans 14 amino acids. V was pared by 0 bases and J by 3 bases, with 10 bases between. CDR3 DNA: TGCGCCAGCAGCTTGGCCGTCTCGAGCTACGAGCAGTACTTC. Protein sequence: CASSLAVSSYEQYF.

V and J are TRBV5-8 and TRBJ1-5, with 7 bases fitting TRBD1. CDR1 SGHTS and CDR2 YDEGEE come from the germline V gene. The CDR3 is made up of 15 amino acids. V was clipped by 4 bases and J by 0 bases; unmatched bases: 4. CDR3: CASSLGTVSNQPQHF. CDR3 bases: TGTGCCAGCAGCCTCGGGACAGTTAGCAATCAGCCCCAGCATTTT.

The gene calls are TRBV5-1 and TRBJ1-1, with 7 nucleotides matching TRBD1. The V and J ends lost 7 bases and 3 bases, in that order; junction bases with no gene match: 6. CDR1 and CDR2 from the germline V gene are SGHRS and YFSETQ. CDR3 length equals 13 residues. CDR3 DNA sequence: TGCGCCAGCGCAATCAGGGGGGACACTGAAGCTTTCTTT. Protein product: CASAIRGDTEAFF.

The CDR3: CASSLVGFGLLSSYNEQFF. CDR3 sequence (DNA): TGCGCCAGCAGCTTGGTAGGTTTCGGACTGCTGAGCTCCTACAATGAGCAGTTCTTC. The chain couples TRBV5-1 to TRBJ2-1, with a tentative D call TRBD2 (5 bases). This CDR3 is built from 19 residues. V lost 0 bases and J 0 bases, leaving 19 bases between the germline ends. Germline CDR1 SGHRS, CDR2 YFSETQ.